This T cell receptor (beta chain) derives from a study of shared clonotypes between healthy human individuals. As regards this clone: This specimen includes other DNA sequences encoding the same CDR3.

Terminally differentiated effector memory CD45RA+ cells were left out of the naive CD8 fraction, which was CD45RO-negative and positively selected for CCR7. On sorted subsets, replicate PCRs used 200 to 250 ng DNA, or tens of thousands of T cell genomes. The repertoire was sequenced with immunoSEQ multiplex PCR; TCRdb's copy has only in-frame clones and lacks some. The table records about 2.2 million clones, 93% of them present only once. This sequence was found in a man younger than 35 in good health. Some clones in this sample may be carry-over from other donors' samples. Sequenced: naive CD8+ T cells from PBMCs.

In DNA form, the CDR3 reads TGTGCCAGCAGCGTAGGAAGCTCCTACAATGAGCAGTTCTTC. This encodes CASSVGSSYNEQFF. The J gene is TRBJ2-1, the V gene TRBV9; D is undetermined. V shed 0 bases and J shed 0 bases, with 4 bases lying between them. Germline loops: CDR1 SGDLS, CDR2 YYNGEE. The CDR3 runs 14 residues.